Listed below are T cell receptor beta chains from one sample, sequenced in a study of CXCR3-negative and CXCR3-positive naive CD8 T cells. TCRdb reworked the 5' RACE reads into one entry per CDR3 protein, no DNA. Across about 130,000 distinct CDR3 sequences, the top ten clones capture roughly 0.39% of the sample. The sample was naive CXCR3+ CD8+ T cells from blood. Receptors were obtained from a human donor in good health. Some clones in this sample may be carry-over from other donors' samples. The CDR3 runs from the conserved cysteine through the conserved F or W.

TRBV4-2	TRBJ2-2	CASSQDPGGAELFF
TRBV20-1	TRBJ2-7	CSASDRDSYEQYF
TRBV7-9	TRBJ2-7	CASSLAGPGYEQYF
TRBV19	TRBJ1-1	CASSGTAEAFF
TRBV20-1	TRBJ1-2	CSARDTVRGGNYGYTF
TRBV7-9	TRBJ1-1	CASGSVGPGQGATEAFF
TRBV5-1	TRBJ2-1	CASSLGRMGLAGLEQFF
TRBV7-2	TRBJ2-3	CASSTDRGTDTQYF
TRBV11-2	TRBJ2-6	CASSFPGANVLTF
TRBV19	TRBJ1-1	CASSIALREGTEAFF
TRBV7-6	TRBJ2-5	CASSLTDRLEYF
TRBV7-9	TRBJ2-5	CASSWGPTARQETQYF
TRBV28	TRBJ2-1	CASSFLVQREYFNEQFF
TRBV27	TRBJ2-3	CASSLSSEDTQYF
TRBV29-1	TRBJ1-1	CSGRTLNTEAFF
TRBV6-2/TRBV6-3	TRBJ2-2	CASSYFDTGELFF
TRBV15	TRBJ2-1	CATSREQNYYNEQFF
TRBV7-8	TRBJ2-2	CASSLALVGVDTGELFF
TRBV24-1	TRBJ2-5	CATSDLGANREETQYF
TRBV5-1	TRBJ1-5	CASSLDGPGQGTNQPQHF
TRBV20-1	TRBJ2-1	CSASHQRGARYNEQFF
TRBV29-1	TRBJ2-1	CSVDTGTGPNEQFF
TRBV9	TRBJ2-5	CASSVGSGGKETQYF
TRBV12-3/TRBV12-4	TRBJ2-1	CASSRAFLNEQFF
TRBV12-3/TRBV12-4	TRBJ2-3	CASSQTVGASTDTQYF
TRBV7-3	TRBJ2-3	CASSLIPVTGGTDTQYF
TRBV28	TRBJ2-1	CASSFIAVYNEQFF
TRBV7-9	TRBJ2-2	CASSWLSGNTGELFF
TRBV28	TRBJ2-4	CASTRDVGENIQYF
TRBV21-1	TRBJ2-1	CASSKWRRPRNEQFF
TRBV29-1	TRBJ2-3	CSVVGRAREDTQYF
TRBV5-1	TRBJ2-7	CASSSSGGTYEQYF
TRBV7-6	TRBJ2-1	CASSLEFLAGDYNEQFF
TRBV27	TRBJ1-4	CASSLPGNEKLFF
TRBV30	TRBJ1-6	CAWMGRGPSPLHF
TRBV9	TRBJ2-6	CASSAPRANVLTF
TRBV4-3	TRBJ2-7	CASSPRDGSYEQYF
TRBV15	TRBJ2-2	CATSRGTGITGELFF
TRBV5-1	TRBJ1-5	CASRESSNQPQHF
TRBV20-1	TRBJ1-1	CSASPLDRNTEAFF
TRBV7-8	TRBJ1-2	CASSLTDTSYGYTF
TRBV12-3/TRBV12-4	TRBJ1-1	CASSFRGWHTEAFF
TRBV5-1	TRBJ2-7	CASSFGTGSYEQYF
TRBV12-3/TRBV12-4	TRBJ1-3	CASSLAPGTSGNTIYF
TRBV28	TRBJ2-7	CASKLTGTSTGEQYF
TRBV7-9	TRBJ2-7	CASSLWVSDEQYF
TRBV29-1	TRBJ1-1	CSVEADSAGFRAFF
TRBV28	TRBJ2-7	CASSPNNYEQYF
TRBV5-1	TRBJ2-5	CASSPWTSGGTWAQYF
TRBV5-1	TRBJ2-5	CASSYGYNQETQYF
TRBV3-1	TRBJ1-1	CASSRKGIRDRGPDTEAFF
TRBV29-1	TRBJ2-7	CSVSPGQSYEQYF
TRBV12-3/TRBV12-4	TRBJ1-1	CASSPHGEAFF
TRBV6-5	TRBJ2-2	CASSETGAGELFF
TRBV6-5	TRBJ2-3	CASRRGSTDTQYF
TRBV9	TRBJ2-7	CASSVAGAGEQYF
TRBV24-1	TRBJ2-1	CATSDFGGNEQFF
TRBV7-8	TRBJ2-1	CASSLAGGRAFYNEQFF
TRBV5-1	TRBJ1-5	CASSFDSNQPQHF